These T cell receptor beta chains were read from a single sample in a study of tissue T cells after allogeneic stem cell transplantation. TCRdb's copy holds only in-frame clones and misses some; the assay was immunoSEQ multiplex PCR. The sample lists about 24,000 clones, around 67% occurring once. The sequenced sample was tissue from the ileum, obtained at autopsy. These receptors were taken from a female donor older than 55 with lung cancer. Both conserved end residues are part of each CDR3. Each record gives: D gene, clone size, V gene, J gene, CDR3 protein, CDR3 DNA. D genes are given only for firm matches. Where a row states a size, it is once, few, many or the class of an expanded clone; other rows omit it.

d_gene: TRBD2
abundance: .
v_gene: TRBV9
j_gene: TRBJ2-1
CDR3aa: CASSVGLAGSQHEQFF
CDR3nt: TGTGCCAGCAGCGTAGGGCTAGCGGGCTCCCAGCATGAGCAGTTCTTC

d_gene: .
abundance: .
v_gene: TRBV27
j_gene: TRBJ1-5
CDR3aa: CASSMGQGWQPQHF
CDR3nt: TGTGCCAGTTCTATGGGGCAGGGGTGGCAGCCCCAGCATTTT

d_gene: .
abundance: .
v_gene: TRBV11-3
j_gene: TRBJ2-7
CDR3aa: CASSHLTYEQYF
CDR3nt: TGTGCCAGCTCGCACCTCACCTACGAGCAGTACTTC

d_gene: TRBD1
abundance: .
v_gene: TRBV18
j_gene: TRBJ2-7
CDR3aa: CASSSRDRVYEQYF
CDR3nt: TGTGCCAGCTCCTCCCGGGACAGGGTCTACGAGCAGTACTTC

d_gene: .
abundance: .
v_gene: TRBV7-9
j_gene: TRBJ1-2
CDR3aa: CASSLFGQGSHGYTF
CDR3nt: TGTGCCAGCAGCTTATTTGGGCAGGGATCCCATGGCTACACCTTC

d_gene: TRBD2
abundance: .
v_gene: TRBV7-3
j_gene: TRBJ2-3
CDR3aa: CASSTSGNSDTQYF
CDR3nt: TGTGCCAGCAGTACTAGCGGGAATTCAGATACGCAGTATTTT

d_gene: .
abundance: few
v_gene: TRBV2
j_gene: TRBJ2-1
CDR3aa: CASSEFRGVYNEQFF
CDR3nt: TGTGCCAGCAGTGAATTCAGGGGAGTCTACAATGAGCAGTTCTTC

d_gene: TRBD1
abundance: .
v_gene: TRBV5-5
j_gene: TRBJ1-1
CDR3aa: CASSSRGLGTEAFF
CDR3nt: TGTGCCAGCAGTTCCAGGGGGCTCGGCACTGAAGCTTTCTTT

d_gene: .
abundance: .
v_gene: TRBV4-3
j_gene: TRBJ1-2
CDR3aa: CASSQVLRTGGYTF
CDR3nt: TGCGCCAGCAGCCAAGTCCTCCGTACGGGTGGCTACACCTTC

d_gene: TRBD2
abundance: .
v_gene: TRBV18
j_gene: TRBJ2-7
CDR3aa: CASSPRTSGGYEQYF
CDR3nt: TGTGCCAGCTCACCCAGGACTAGCGGGGGGTACGAGCAGTACTTC

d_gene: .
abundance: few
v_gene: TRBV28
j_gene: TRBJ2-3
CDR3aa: CASSLGGGAVDTQYF
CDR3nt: TGTGCCAGCAGTTTGGGGGGGGGCGCGGTGGATACGCAGTATTTT

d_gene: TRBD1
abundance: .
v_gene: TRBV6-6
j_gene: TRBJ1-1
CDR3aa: CASSTKTTGPEAFF
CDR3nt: TGTGCCAGCAGTACCAAGACGACAGGGCCTGAAGCTTTCTTT

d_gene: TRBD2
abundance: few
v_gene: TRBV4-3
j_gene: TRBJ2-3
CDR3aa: CASSHPGSSGGLDTQYF
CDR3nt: TGCGCCAGCAGCCACCCGGGGTCTAGCGGGGGGTTAGATACGCAGTATTTT

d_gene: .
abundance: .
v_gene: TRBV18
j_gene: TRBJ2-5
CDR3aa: CASSPGLQETQYF
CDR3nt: TGTGCCAGCTCACCCGGACTGCAAGAGACCCAGTACTTC

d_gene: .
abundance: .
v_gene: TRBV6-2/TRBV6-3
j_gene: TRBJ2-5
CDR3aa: CASSYSFSVVTQYF
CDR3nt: TGTGCCAGCAGTTACTCATTCTCCGTTGTGACCCAGTACTTC

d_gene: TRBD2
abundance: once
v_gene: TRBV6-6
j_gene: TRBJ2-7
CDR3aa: CASLRTSGIVEQYF
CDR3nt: TGTGCCAGCCTCCGGACTAGCGGGATTGTCGAGCAGTACTTC

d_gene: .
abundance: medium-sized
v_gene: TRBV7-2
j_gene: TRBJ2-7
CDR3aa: CASSLDFGVEQYF
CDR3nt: TGTGCCAGCAGCTTAGACTTCGGGGTTGAGCAGTACTTC

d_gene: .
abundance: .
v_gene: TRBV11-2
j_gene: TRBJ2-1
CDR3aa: CASSPTPIQGIGEQFF
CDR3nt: TGTGCCAGCAGCCCTACCCCGATACAGGGCATTGGTGAGCAGTTCTTC

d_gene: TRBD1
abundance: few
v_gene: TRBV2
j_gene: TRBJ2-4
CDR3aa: CASMRGTALNIQYF
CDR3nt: TGTGCCAGCATGCGTGGGACAGCGCTAAACATTCAGTACTTC

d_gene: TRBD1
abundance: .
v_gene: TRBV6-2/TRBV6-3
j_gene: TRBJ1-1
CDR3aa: CASSYRQGAGTEAFF
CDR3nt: TGTGCCAGCAGTTACCGGCAGGGGGCGGGCACTGAAGCTTTCTTT

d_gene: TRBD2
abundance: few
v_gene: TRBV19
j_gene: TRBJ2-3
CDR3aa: CASETSGRVRSQYF
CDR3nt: TGTGCCAGTGAAACTAGCGGGAGGGTTCGGTCGCAGTATTTT

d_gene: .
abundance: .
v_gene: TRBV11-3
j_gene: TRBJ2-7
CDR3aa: CASSPGTSTYEQYF
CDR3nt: TGTGCCAGCAGCCCAGGGACATCGACCTACGAGCAGTACTTC

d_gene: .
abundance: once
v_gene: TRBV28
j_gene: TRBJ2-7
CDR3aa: CASSPPGAGEGEQYF
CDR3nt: TGTGCCAGCAGCCCCCCCGGGGCCGGCGAGGGCGAGCAGTACTTC

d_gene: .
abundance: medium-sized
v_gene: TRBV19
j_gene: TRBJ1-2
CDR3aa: CASSASGVPYGYTF
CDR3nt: TGTGCCAGTAGTGCCTCAGGGGTCCCCTATGGCTACACCTTC

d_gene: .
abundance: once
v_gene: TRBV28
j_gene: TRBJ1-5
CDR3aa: CASRDPNQPQHF
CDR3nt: TGTGCCAGCAGGGACCCCAATCAGCCCCAGCATTTT

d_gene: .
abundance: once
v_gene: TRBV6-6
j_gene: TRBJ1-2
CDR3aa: CASRGRPGHLYGYTF
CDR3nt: TGTGCCAGCCGCGGAAGACCGGGACACCTTTATGGCTACACCTTC

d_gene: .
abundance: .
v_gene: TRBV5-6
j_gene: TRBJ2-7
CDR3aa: CASSSSGFSYEQYF
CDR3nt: TGTGCCAGCAGCTCCTCAGGGTTCTCCTACGAGCAGTACTTC

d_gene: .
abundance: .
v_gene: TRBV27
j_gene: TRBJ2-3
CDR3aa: CASAPPPGYPDTQYF
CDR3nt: TGTGCCAGCGCTCCGCCACCAGGGTACCCAGATACGCAGTATTTT

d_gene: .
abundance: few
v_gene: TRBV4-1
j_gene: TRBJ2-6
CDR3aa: CASSQPGRSGANVLTF
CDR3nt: TGCGCCAGCAGCCAACCTGGACGGTCTGGGGCCAACGTCCTGACTTTC

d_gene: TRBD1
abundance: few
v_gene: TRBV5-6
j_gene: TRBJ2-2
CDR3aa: CASSRIWDRRNTGELFF
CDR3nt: TGTGCCAGCAGCCGGATTTGGGACAGGCGGAACACCGGGGAGCTGTTTTTT

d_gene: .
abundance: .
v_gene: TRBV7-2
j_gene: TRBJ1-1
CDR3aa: CASSLVSFVNTEAFF
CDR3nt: TGTGCCAGCAGCTTAGTCTCATTCGTGAACACTGAAGCTTTCTTT

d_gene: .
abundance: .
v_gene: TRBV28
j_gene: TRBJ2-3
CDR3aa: CASSTSGGTGTGRFHTQYF
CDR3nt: TGTGCCAGCAGCACTTCCGGGGGTACCGGGACCGGACGATTCCATACGCAGTATTTT

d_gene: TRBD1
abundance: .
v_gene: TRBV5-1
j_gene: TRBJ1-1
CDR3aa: CASSLGDRGRNTEAFF
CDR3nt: TGCGCCAGCAGCTTGGGGGACAGGGGGCGGAACACTGAAGCTTTCTTT

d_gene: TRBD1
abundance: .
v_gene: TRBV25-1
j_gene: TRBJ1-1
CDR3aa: CASGDSGEAFF
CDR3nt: TGTGCCAGTGGGGACAGCGGTGAAGCTTTCTTT

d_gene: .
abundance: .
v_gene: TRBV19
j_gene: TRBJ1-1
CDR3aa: CASSIPASLRTEAFF
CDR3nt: TGTGCCAGTAGTATCCCGGCCTCCCTGAGGACTGAAGCTTTCTTT

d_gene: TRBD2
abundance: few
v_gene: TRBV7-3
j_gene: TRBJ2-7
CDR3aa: CASSHGLAGDEQYF
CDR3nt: TGTGCCAGCAGCCACGGACTAGCGGGAGACGAGCAGTACTTC

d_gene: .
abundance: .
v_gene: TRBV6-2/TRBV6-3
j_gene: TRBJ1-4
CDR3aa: CASSDVRNNEKLFF
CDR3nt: TGTGCCAGCAGCGACGTCCGCAATAATGAAAAACTGTTTTTT

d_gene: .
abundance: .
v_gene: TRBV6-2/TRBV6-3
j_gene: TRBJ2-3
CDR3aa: CASSYSQGSDTQYF
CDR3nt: TGTGCCAGCAGTTACTCGCAGGGATCAGATACGCAGTATTTT

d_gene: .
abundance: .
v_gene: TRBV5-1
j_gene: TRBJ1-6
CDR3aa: CASSLETGINSPLHF
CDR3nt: TGCGCCAGCAGCCTTGAGACAGGAATTAATTCACCCCTCCACTTT

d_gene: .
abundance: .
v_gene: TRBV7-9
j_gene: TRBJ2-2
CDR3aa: CASSLGQMNTGELFF
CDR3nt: TGTGCCAGCAGCCTCGGACAGATGAACACCGGGGAGCTGTTTTTT

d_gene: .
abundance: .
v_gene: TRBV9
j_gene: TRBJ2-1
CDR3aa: CASSKGGFSSYNEQFF
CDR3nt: TGTGCCAGCAGCAAAGGGGGGTTTAGCTCCTACAATGAGCAGTTCTTC

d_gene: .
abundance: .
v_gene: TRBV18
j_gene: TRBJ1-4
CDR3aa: CASSPRTNEKLFF
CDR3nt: TGTGCCAGCTCACCGAGGACTAATGAAAAACTGTTTTTT

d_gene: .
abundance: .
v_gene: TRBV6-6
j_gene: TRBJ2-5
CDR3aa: CASGRKRTPFQETQYF
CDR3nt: TGTGCCAGCGGGAGGAAGCGAACACCTTTTCAAGAGACCCAGTACTTC

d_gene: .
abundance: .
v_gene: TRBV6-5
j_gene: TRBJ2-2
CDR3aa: CASTEIINTGELFF
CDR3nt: TGTGCCAGCACCGAGATCATAAACACCGGGGAGCTGTTTTTT

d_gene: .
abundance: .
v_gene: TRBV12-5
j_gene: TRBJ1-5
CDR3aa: CASGLGGRQPQHF
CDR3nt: TGTGCTAGTGGTTTGGGGGGTCGCCAGCCCCAGCATTTT

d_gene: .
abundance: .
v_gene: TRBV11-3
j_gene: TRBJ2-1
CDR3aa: CASSLGSSSYNEQFF
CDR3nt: TGTGCCAGCAGCTTAGGCTCTAGCTCCTACAATGAGCAGTTCTTC

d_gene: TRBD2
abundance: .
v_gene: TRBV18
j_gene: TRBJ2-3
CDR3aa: CASSPRKTGLAGERTDTQYF
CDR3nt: TGTGCCAGCTCACCTCGGAAAACGGGACTAGCGGGGGAAAGGACAGATACGCAGTATTTT

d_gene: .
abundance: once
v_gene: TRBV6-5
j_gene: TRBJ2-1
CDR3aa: CASSYLKTRPNEQFF
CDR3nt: TGTGCCAGCAGTTACTTAAAGACTAGGCCCAATGAGCAGTTCTTC

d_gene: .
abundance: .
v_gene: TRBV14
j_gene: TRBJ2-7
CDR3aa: CASSQARVSVGQYF
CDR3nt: TGTGCCAGCAGCCAGGCCCGCGTAAGTGTCGGACAGTACTTC

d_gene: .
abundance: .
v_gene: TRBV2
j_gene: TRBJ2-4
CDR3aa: CASSFGNIQYF
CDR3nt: TGTGCCAGCAGTTTCGGAAACATTCAGTACTTC

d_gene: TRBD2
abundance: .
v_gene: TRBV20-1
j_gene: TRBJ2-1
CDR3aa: CSASRSGLFRTLSSYNEQFF
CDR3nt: TGCAGTGCTAGTCGTAGCGGGCTTTTCCGGACGTTAAGCTCCTACAATGAGCAGTTCTTC

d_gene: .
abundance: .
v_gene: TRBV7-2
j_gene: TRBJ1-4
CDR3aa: CASRSTGVNEKLFF
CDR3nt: TGTGCCAGCAGGTCGACAGGAGTTAATGAAAAACTGTTTTTT

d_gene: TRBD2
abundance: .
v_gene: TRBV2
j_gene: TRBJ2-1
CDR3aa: CASSRSGLLGGNEQFF
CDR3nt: TGTGCCAGCAGCCGTAGCGGTTTGCTCGGGGGGAATGAGCAGTTCTTC